This T cell receptor beta chain derives from a study of blood T cell repertoires in COVID-19. This clone was counted between two and nine times. Profiling relied on immunoSEQ multiplex PCR, and the TCRdb table lists in-frame clones only, not all of them. The sample yields 150,000 to 200,000 clones, approximately 88% seen once. V gave up 5 bases and J gave up 2 bases; unmatched junction bases: 2. The CDR3 contains 13 residues. Germline CDR1 SGHTA, CDR2 FQGTGA. This clonotype was obtained from a woman aged 60-75 years with acute or convalescent COVID-19. Sequenced material: peripheral blood. This chain links TRBV7-3 with TRBJ2-5; 7 bases map to TRBD1. CDR3 loop: CASSPGQQETQYF. Written as DNA, the CDR3 is TGTGCCAGCAGCCCGGGACAGCAAGAGACCCAGTACTTC.